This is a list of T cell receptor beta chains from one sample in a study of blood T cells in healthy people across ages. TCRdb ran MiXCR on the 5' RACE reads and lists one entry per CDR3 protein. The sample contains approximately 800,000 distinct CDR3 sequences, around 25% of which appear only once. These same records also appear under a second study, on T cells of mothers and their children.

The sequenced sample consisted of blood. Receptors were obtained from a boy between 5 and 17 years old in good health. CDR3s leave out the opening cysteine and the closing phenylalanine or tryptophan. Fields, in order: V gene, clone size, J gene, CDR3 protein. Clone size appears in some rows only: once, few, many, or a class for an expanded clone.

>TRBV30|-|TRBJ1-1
AWKLGVNTEAF
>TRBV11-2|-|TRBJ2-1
ASSPRIGTSGSSYNEQF
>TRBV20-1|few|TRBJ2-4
SANGGAGSDLAKNIQY
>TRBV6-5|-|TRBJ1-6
ASSTSGGVDSPLH
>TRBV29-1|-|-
SVSLLAGGPETQY
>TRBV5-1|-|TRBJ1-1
ASSSPGSELDTEAF
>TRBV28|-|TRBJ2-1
ASSYSWGSNNEQF
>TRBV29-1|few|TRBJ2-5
SVVFTGAWETQY
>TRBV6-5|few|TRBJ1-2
ASSYSPPNYGYT
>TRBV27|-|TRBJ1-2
ASSFRGGDYGYT
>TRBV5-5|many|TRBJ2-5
ASSLGHSQETQY
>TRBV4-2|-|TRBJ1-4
ASSQEQGLSEKLF
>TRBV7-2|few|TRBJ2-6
ASSLAQGALGANVLT
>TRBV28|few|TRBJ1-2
ASSPGQGAGGYT
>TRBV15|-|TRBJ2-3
ATSTDLQETQY
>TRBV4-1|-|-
ASSHSGTSEETQY
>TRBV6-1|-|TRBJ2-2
ASSEGDPPQRGGLV
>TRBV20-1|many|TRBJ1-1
SARVRRRQGEILV
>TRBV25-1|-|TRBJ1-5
ASSESGRGASNQPQH
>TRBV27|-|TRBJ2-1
ASSLGPRYNEQF
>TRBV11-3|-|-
ASSPRTYEQF
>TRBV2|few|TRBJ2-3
ASSAGGSTDTQY
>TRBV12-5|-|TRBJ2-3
ASGLVRRATTDTQY
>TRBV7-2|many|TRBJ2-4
ASSFATPTGAMVIQY